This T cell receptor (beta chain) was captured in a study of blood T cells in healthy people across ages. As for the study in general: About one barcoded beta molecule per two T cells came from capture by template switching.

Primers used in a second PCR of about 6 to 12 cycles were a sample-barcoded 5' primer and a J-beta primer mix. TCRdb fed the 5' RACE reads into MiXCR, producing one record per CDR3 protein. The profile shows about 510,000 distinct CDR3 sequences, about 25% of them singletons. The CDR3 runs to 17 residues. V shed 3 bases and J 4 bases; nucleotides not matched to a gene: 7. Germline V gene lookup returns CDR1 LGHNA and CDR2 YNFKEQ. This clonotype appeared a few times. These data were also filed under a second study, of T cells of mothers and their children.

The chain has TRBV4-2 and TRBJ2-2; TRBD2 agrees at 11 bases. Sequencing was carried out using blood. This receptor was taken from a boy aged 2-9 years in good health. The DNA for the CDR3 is TGTGCCAGCAGCCACGCGGGACTAGCGGACACCACCGGGGAGCTGTTTTTT. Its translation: CASSHAGLADTTGELFF.